This TCR beta chain was recorded in a study of shared clonotypes between healthy human individuals. Study findings and constraints: What limited the represented genetic and exposure-history diversity was the small number of donors. Clonotype sharing across donors was expected to vary with sequencing depth.

A word on this clone: Its specificity is not known.

The germline V gene has CDR1 SEHNR and CDR2 FQNEAQ (reference sequence). The CDR3 totals 17 residues. J was trimmed by 5 bases and V by 5 bases; bases with no gene match: 16. DNA at about 210 ng, 25,000 to 35,000 T cell genomes, went into sorted-subset replicate PCRs. Profiling relied on immunoSEQ multiplex PCR, and the TCRdb table lists in-frame clones only, not all of them. This sample has some 320,000 clones, with roughly 84% found just once. The source is a man younger than 30 in good health. Sequences were obtained from memory CD8+ T cells sorted from blood. The subset: CD45RO+ cells pooled with CCR7-negative TemRA cells. The J gene is TRBJ2-5, the V gene TRBV7-9, with 8 bases identical to TRBD2. The CDR3 sequence: CASSPNLDTSGRETQYF. CDR3 nucleotides: TGTGCCAGCAGCCCTAATTTAGATACTAGCGGCCGGGAGACCCAGTACTTC. Full variable domain (outside the CDR3, taken from reference TRBV7-9 and TRBJ2-5): DTGVSQNPRHKITKRGQNVTFRCDPISEHNRLYWYRQTLGQGPEFLTYFQNEAQLEKSRLLSDRFSAERPKGSFSTLEIQRTEQGDSAMYLCASSPNLDTSGRETQYFGPGTRLLVL.